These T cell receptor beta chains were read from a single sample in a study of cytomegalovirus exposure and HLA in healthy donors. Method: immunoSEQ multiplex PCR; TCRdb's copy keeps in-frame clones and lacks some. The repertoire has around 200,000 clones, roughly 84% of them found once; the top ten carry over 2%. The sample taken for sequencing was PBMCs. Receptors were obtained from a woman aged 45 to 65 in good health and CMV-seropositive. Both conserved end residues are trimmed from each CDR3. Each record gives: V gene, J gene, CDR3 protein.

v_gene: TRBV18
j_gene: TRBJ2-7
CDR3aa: ASSPDYRNYEQY

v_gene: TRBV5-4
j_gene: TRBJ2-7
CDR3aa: ASSPGTGPVYEQY

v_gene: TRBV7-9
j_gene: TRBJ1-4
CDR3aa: ASSLVPGQGEKLF

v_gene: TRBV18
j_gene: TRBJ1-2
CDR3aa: ASSPPLGQGAGYT

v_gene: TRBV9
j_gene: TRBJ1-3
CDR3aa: ASSVGQGNPIY

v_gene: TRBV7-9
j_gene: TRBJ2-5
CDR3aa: ASSLGQGYQETQH

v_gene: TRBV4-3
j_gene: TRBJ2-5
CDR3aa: ASSQGDAGARETQY

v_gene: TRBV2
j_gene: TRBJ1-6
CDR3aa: AHRPPLNSPLH

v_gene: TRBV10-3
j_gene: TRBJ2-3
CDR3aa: AISAATGGSTDTQY

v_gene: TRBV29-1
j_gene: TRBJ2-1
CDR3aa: SGVRRNNEQF

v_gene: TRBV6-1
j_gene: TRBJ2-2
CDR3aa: ASIPDSTNTGELF

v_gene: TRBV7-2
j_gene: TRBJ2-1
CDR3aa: ASSSTPGTGKNEQF

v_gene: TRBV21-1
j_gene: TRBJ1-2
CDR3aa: ASNTGGVYGYT

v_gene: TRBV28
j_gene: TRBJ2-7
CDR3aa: ASTQRQGLSYEQY

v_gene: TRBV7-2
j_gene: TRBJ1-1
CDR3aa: ASRVMTGMNTEAF

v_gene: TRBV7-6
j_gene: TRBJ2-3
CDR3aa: ASRPSSGGASGTDTQY

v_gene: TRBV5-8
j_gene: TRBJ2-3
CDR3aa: ASSQVGLAESDTQY

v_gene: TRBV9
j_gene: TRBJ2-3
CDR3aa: ASSTLGGDPTDTQY

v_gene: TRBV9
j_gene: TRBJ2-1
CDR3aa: ASSLGGNSYNEQF

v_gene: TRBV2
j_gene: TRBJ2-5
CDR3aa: ASSEALQAKETQY

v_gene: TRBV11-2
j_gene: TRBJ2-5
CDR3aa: ASRWTSEQETQY

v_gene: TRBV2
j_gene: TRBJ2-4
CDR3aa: ASSELRGQGNIQY

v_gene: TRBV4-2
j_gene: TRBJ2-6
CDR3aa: ASSQDLGVGLAGGVGANVLT

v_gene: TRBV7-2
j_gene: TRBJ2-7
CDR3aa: ASSQTGGNGYEQY

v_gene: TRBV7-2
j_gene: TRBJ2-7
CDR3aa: ASSLGPDSSYEQY

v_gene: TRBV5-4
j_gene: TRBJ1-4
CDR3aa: ASSQDPGTSNEKLF

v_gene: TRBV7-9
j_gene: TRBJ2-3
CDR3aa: ASSLSRSSTDTQY

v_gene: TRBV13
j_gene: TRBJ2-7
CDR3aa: ASRHKTQTQYSEQY

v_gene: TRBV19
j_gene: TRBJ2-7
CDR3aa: ASRSPGATLEQY

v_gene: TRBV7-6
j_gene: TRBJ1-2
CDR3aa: ASSLEGGANYGYT

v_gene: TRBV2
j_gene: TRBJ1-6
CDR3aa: ASRAQSGENSPLH

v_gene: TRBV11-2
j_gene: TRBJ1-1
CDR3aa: ASSPSAGTGGHTEAF

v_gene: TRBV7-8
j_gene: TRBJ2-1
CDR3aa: ASSLGTSGVDEQF

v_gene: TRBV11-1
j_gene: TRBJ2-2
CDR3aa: ASSSTSGGELF

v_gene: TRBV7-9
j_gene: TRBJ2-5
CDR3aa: ASSFGETQY

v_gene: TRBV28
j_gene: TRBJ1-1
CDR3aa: ASSLIQGAREAF

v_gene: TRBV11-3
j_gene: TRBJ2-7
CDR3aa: ASSPAAVRVYGLATYEQY

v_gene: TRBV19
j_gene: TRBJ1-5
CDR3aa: ASSIAGYSNQPQH

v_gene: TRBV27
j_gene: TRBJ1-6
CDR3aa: ASSLVEGVPLH

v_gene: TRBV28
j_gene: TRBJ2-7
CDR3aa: ASSSPGTGSYEQY

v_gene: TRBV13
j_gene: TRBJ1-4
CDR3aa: ASSLGSRNEKLF

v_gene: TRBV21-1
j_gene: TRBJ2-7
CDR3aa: ASSKVLGQTYEQY

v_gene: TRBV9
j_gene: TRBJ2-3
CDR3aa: ASSAGGGQAVTDTQY

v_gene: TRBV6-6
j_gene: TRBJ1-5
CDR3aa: ASSYLRENEGPQH

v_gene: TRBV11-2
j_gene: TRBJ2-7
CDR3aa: ASSPSSYEQY

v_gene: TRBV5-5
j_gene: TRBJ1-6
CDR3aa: ASSSRPTGPSPLH

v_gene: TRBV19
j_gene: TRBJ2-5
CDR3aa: ASSIEQGKTQY

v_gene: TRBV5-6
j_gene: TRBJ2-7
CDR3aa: ASSLDGGSSTSYEQY

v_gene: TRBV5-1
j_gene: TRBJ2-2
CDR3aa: ASSLGGGLANTGELF